This T cell receptor (beta chain) is from a study of T cell responses to AZD1222 COVID-19 vaccine. For the study at large: Analysis merged second doses at about 4 or about 12 weeks.

In germline, CDR1 is GTSNPN, CDR2 SVGIG (reference sequence). V gave up 1 base and J gave up 7 bases, with 13 bases separating them. There are 13 residues in the CDR3. Libraries were prepared by immunoSEQ multiplex PCR; TCRdb keeps only in-frame clonotypes and omits some of them. The table has 80,000 to 90,000 clones, roughly nine tenths seen once; the top ten hold around 3%. This receptor was taken from an adult in good health. Sequencing used peripheral blood, obtained on day 0 of AZD1222 vaccination. The V and J genes are TRBV30 and TRBJ2-5; possibly TRBD1 for D (5 bases). This CDR3 reads CAWSGGPSGTQYF. CDR3 DNA: TGTGCCTGGAGTGGGGGCCCGAGTGGGACCCAGTACTTC.